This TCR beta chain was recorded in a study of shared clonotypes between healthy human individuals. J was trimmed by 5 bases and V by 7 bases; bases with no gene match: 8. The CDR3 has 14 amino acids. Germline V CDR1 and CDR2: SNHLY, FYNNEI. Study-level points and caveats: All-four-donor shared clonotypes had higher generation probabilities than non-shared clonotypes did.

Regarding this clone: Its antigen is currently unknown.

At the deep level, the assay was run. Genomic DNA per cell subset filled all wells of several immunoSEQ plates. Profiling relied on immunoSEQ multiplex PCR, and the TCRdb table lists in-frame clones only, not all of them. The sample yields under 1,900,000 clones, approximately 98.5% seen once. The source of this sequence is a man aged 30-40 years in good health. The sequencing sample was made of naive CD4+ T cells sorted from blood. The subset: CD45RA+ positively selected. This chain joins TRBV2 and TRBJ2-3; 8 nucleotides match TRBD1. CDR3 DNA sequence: TGTGCCAGCACTAATCAGGGGGCCGGAGATACGCAGTATTTT. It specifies CASTNQGAGDTQYF.